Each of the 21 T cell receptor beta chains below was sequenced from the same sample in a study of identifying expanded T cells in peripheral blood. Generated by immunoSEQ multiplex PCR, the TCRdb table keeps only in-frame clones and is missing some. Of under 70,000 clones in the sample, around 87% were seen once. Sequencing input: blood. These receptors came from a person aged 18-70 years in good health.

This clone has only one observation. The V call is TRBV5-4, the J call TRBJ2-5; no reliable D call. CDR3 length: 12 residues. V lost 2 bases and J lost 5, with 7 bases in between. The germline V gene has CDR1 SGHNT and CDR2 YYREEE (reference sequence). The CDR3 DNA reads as TGTGCCAGCAGCTTACCTTTGGAGACCCAGTACTTC. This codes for CASSLPLETQYF.

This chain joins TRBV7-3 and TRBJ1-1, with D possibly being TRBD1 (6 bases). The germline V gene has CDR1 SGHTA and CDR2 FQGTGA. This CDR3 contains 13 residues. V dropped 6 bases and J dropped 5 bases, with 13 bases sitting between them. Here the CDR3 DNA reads TGTGCCAGCAGACACAGGGAAGGGACTGAAGCTTTCTTT. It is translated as CASRHREGTEAFF.

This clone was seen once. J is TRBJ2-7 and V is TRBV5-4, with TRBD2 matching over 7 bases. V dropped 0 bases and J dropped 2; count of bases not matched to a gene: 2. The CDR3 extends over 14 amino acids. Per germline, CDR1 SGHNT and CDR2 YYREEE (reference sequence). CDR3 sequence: CASSLGTRAYEQYF. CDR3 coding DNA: TGTGCCAGCAGCTTGGGGACTAGAGCCTACGAGCAGTACTTC. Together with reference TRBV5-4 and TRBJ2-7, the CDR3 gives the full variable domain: ETGVTQSPTHLIKTRGQQVTLRCSSQSGHNTVSWYQQALGQGPQFIFQYYREEENGRGNFPPRFSGLQFPNYSSELNVNALELDDSALYLCASSLGTRAYEQYFGPGTRLTVT.

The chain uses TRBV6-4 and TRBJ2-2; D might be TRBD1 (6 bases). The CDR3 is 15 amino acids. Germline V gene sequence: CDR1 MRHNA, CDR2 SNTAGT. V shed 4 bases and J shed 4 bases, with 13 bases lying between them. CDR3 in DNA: TGTGCCAGCAGTGCGGGACAACCCGGCACCGGGGAGCTGTTTTTT. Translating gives CASSAGQPGTGELFF.

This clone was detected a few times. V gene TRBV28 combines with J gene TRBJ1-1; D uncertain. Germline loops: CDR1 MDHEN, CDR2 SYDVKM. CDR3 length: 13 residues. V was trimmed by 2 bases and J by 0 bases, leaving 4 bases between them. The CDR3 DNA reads TGTGCCAGCAGTTTAGGGGTGAACACTGAAGCTTTCTTT. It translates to CASSLGVNTEAFF. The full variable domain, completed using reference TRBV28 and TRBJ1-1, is DVKVTQSSRYLVKRTGEKVFLECVQDMDHENMFWYRQDPGLGLRLIYFSYDVKMKEKGDIPEGYSVSREKKERFSLILESASTNQTSMYLCASSLGVNTEAFFGQGTRLTVV.

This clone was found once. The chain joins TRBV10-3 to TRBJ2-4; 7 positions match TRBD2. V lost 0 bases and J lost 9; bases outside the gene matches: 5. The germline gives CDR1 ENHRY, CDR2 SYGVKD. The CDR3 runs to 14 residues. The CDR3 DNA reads TGTGCCATCAGTGAGTCGACCAGGGAGGGCATTCAGTACTTC. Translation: CAISESTREGIQYF.

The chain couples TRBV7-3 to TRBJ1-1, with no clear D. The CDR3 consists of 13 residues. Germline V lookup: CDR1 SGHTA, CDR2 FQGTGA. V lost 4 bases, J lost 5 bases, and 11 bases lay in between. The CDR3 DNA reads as TGTGCCAGCAGCTCCGACGGTGGGACTGAAGCTTTCTTT. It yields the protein CASSSDGGTEAFF.

Here the CDR3 reads CASSYRQETQYF. The CDR3 DNA sequence: TGTGCCAGCAGTTATAGACAAGAGACCCAGTACTTC. The chain is built from TRBV27 and TRBJ2-5; D is undetermined. V lost 4 bases and J lost 2, with 5 bases in between. The length of the CDR3 is 12 residues. Per the germline V gene, CDR1 is MNHEY and CDR2 is SMNVEV (reference sequence).

Here the CDR3 reads CASSAKGGGANEQFF. CDR3 nucleotide sequence: TGTGCCAGCAGCGCTAAAGGGGGAGGGGCCAATGAGCAGTTCTTC. The chain joins TRBV9 to TRBJ2-1, with D perhaps TRBD2 (7 bases). CDR3 size: 15 residues. The V and J ends lost 3 bases and 6 bases respectively, with 16 bases between them. Germline V gene data show CDR1 as SGDLS and CDR2 as YYNGEE.

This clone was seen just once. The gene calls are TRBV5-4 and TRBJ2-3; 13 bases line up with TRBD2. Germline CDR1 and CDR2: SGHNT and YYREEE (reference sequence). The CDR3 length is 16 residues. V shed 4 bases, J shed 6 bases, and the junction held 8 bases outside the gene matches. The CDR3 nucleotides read TGTGCCAGCAGCGCCGGACTAGCGGGAGTGGCGGATACGCAGTATTTT. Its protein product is CASSAGLAGVADTQYF. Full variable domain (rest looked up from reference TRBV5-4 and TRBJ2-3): ETGVTQSPTHLIKTRGQQVTLRCSSQSGHNTVSWYQQALGQGPQFIFQYYREEENGRGNFPPRFSGLQFPNYSSELNVNALELDDSALYLCASSAGLAGVADTQYFGPGTRLTVL.

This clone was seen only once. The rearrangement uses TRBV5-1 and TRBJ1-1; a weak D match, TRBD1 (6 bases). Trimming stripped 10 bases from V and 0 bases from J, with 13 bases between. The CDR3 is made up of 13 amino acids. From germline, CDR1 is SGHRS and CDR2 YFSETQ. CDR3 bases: TGCGCCTCAGGGGCGCAGGTGAACACTGAAGCTTTCTTT. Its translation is CASGAQVNTEAFF.

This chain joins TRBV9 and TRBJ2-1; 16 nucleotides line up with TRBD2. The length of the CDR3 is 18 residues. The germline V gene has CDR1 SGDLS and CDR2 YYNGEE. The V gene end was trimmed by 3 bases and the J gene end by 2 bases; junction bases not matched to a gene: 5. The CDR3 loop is CASSAGTSGRVPYNEQFF. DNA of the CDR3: TGTGCCAGCAGCGCCGGGACTAGCGGGAGGGTACCCTACAATGAGCAGTTCTTC. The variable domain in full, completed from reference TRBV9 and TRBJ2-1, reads DSGVTQTPKHLITATGQRVTLRCSPRSGDLSVYWYQQSLDQGLQFLIQYYNGEERAKGNILERFSAQQFPDLHSELNLSSLELGDSALYFCASSAGTSGRVPYNEQFFGPGTRLTVL.

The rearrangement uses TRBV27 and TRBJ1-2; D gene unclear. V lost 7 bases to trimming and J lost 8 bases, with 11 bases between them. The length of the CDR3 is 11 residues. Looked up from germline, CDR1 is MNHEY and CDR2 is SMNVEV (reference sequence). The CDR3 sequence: CASIGAEGYTF. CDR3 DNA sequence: TGTGCCAGCATAGGCGCGGAGGGCTACACCTTC.

CDR3 bases: TGTGCCTGGAGTTTAACAGGGGCGGGTGACGAGCAGTACTTC. It encodes CAWSLTGAGDEQYF. The chain joins TRBV30 to TRBJ2-7, with 7 bases aligning to TRBD1. The CDR3 covers 14 residues. The ends lost 2 bases at V and 5 bases at J; junction bases unmatched: 9. Germline V lookup: CDR1 GTSNPN, CDR2 SVGIG (reference sequence).

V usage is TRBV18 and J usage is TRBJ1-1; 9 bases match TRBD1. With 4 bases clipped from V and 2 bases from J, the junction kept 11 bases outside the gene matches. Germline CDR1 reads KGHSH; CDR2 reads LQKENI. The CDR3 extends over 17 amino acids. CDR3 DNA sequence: TGTGCCAGCTCACGGGGACAGGGAGCCATCGGAAACACTGAAGCTTTCTTT. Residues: CASSRGQGAIGNTEAFF.

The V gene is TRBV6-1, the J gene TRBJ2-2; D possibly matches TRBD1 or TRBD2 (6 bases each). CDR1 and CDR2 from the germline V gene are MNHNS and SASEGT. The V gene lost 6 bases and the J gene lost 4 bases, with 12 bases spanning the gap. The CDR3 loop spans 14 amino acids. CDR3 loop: CASRLQGGTGELFF. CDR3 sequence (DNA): TGTGCCAGCAGGTTACAGGGAGGCACCGGGGAGCTGTTTTTT.

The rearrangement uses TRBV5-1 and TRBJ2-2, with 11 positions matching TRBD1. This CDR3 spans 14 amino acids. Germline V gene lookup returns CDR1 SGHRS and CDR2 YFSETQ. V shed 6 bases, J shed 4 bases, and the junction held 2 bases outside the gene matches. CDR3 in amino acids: CASMDRGLTGELFF. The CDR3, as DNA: TGCGCCAGCATGGACAGGGGGCTCACCGGGGAGCTGTTTTTT.

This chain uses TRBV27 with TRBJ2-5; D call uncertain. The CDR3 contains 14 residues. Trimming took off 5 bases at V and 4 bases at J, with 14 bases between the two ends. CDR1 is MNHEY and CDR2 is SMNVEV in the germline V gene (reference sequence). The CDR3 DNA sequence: TGTGCCAGCAGTGTAATCGATAGACGAGAGACCCAGTACTTC. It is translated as CASSVIDRRETQYF.

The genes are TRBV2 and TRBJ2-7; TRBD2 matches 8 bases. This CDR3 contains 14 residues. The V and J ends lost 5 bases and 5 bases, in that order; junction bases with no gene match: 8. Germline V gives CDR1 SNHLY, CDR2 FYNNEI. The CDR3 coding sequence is TGTGCCAGCAGTAGAGCGGGAGAAAAGAACGAGCAGTACTTC. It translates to CASSRAGEKNEQYF.

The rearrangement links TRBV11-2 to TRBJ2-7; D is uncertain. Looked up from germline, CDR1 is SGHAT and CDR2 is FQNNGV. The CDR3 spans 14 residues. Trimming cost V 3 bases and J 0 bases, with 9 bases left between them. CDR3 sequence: CASSFEVHSYEQYF. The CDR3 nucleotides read TGTGCCAGCAGCTTCGAGGTCCACTCCTACGAGCAGTACTTC. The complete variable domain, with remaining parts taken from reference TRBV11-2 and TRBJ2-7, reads EAGVAQSPRYKIIEKRQSVAFWCNPISGHATLYWYQQILGQGPKLLIQFQNNGVVDDSQLPKDRFSAERLKGVDSTLKIQPAKLEDSAVYLCASSFEVHSYEQYFGPGTRLTVT.

The CDR3 DNA reads TGTGCCAGCAGCTTCCCACTAGCGGGAGTTGGGGATACGCAGTATTTT. This encodes CASSFPLAGVGDTQYF. The chain is built from TRBV5-4 and TRBJ2-3, with 11 bases fitting TRBD2. This CDR3 contains 16 residues. J lost 6 bases, V lost 2 bases, and 8 bases had no gene match. Germline CDR1 reads SGHNT; CDR2 reads YYREEE (reference sequence).